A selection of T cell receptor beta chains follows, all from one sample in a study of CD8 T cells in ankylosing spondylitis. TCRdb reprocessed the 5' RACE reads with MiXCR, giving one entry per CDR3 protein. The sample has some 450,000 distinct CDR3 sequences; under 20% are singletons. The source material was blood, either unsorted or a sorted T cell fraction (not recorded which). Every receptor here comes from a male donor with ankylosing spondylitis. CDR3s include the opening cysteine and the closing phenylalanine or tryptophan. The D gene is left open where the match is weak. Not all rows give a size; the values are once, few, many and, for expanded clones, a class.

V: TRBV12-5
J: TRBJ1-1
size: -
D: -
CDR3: CASDQTGLNTEAFF
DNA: TGTGCTAGTGACCAAACAGGTCTGAACACTGAAGCTTTCTTT

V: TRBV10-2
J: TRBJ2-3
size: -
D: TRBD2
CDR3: CASRVTSGSADTQYF
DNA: TGCGCCAGCAGGGTGACTAGCGGGAGTGCAGATACGCAGTATTTT

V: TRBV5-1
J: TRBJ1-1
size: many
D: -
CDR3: CASSSDGWVNTEAFF
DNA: TGCGCCAGCAGCTCAGACGGTTGGGTGAACACTGAAGCTTTCTTT

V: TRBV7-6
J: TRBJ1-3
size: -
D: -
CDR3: CASSSFGRDRSSGNTIYF
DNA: TGTGCCAGCAGCTCCTTTGGGCGAGACAGGAGCTCTGGAAACACCATATATTTT

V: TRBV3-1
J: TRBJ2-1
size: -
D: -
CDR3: CASSHSQAPYEQSF
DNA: TGTGCCAGCAGCCATTCACAGGCCCCCTACGAGCAGTCCTTC

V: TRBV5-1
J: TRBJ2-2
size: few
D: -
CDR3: CASSLEYGELFF
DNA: TGCGCCAGCAGCTTGGAGTATGGGGAGCTGTTTTTT

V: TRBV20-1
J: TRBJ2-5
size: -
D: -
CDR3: CSASLQGPQETQYF
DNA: TGCAGTGCTAGCTTACAAGGTCCACAAGAGACCCAGTACTTC

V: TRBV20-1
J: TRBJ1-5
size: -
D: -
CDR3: CSARDGGLQPQHF
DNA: TGCAGTGCTAGAGATGGAGGGTTACAGCCCCAGCATTTT

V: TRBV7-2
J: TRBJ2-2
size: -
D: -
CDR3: CASSPSARRNTGELFF
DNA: TGTGCCAGCAGCCCGAGTGCCAGGCGAAACACCGGGGAGCTGTTTTTT

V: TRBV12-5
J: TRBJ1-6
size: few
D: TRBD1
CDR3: CASGLGQQGWNSPLHF
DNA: TGTGCTAGTGGTTTGGGACAACAGGGGTGGAATTCACCCCTCCACTTT

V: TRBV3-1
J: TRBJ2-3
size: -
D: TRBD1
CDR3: CASSRGQGLGTDTQYF
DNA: TGTGCCAGCAGCCGAGGACAGGGGCTCGGCACAGATACGCAGTATTTT

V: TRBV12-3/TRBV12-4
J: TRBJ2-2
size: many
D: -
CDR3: CASILEGASGSGELFF
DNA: TGTGCCAGCATCCTAGAGGGGGCTAGCGGGTCCGGGGAGCTGTTTTTT

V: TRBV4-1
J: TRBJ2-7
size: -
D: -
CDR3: CASSQDGTLIYEQYF
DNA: TGCGCCAGCAGCCAAGATGGGACTCTAATCTACGAGCAGTACTTC

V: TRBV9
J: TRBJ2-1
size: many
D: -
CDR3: CASSVGAVNEQFF
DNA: TGTGCCAGCAGCGTAGGGGCCGTCAATGAGCAGTTCTTC

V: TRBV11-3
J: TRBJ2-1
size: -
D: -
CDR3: CASSTDKEQFF
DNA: TGTGCCAGCAGTACGGACAAGGAGCAGTTCTTC

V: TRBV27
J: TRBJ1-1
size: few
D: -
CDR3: CASRLQGWGRAFF
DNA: TGTGCCAGCAGATTACAGGGTTGGGGCCGAGCTTTCTTT

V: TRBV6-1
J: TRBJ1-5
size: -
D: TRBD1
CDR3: CASGTGSSNQPQHF
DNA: TGTGCCAGCGGGACAGGGAGTAGCAATCAGCCCCAGCATTTT

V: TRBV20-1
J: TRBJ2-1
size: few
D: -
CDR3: CSGVFPDVRNEQFF
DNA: TGCAGTGGGGTTTTCCCGGACGTGAGAAATGAGCAGTTCTTC

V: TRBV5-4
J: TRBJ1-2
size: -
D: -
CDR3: CASSSQGSANYGYTF
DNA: TGTGCCAGCAGTAGTCAAGGGTCGGCTAACTATGGCTACACCTTC

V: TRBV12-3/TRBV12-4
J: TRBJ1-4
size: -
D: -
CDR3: CASSLRPVGKLFF
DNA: TGTGCCAGCAGTCTACGGCCCGTTGGAAAACTGTTTTTT

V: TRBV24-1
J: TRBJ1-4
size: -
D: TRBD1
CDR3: CATSASGTGSEKLFF
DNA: TGTGCCACCAGTGCCTCCGGGACAGGGTCTGAAAAACTGTTTTTT

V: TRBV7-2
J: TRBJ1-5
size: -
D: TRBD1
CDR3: CASSLGQGSGGNQPQHF
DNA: TGTGCCAGCAGCTTGGGACAGGGGAGCGGGGGCAATCAGCCCCAGCATTTT

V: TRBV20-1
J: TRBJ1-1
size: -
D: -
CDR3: CSARVGSGVNTEAFF
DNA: TGCAGTGCTAGAGTAGGGAGTGGTGTGAACACTGAAGCTTTCTTT

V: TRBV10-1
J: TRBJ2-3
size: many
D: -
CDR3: CASSGSGDTQYF
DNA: TGCGCCAGCAGTGGTAGCGGTGATACGCAGTATTTT

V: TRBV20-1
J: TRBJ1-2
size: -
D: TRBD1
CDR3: CSAHSDRTGVYGYTF
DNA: TGCAGTGCTCACTCCGACCGGACAGGCGTCTATGGCTACACCTTC

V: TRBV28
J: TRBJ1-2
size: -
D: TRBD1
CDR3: CASNRDRQDYGYTF
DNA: TGTGCCAGCAATCGGGACAGACAAGACTATGGCTACACCTTC

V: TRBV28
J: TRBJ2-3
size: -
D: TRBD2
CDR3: CASSFLRGGPAQYF
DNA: TGTGCCAGCAGTTTTTTACGGGGGGGGCCGGCGCAGTATTTT

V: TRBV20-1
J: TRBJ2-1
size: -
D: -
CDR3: CSARPRGPKEQFF
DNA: TGCAGTGCTAGACCCCGCGGACCAAAAGAGCAGTTCTTC

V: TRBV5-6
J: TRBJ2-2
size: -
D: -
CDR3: CASSFGISEELFF
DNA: TGTGCCAGCAGCTTTGGGATCAGCGAGGAGCTGTTTTTT

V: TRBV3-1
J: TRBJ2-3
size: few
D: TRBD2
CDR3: CASSKGLAPDTQYF
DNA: TGTGCCAGCAGCAAGGGACTAGCCCCAGATACGCAGTATTTT

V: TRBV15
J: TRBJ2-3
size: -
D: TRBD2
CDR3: CATSGGSGVWADTQYF
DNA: TGTGCCACCAGCGGAGGGAGCGGGGTTTGGGCAGATACGCAGTATTTT

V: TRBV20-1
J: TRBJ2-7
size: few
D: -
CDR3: CSAILHRGGSYEQYF
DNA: TGCAGTGCTATCCTTCACAGGGGGGGCTCCTACGAGCAGTACTTC

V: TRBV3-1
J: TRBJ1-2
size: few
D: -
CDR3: CASSQEGAGPFNYGYTF
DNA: TGTGCCAGCAGCCAAGAAGGCGCAGGTCCGTTTAACTATGGCTACACCTTC

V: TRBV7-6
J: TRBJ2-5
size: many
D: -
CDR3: CASSLKLRGQETQYF
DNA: TGTGCCAGCAGCTTAAAATTGAGGGGTCAAGAGACCCAGTACTTC

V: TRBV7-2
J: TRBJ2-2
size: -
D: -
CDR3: CASSLRGANANTGELFF
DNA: TGTGCCAGCAGCTTACGGGGGGCAAACGCGAACACCGGGGAGCTGTTTTTT

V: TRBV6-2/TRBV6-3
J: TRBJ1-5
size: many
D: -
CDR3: CASSYSAGNQPQHF
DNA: TGTGCCAGCAGTTACTCGGCAGGGAATCAGCCCCAGCATTTT

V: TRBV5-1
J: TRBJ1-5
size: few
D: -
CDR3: CASSPGPLNQPQHF
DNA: TGCGCCAGCAGCCCCGGACCGCTGAATCAGCCCCAGCATTTT

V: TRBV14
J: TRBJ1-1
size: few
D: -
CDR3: CASSPRGAIPEAFF
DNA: TGTGCCAGCAGCCCCCGTGGGGCCATCCCTGAAGCTTTCTTT

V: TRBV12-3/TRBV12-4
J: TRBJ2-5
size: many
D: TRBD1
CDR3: CASSFQGVETQYF
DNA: TGTGCCAGCAGTTTCCAGGGGGTGGAGACCCAGTACTTC

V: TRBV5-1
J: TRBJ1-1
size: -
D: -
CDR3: CASREPDRPNTEAFF
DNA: TGCGCCAGCCGAGAGCCCGACAGACCGAACACTGAAGCTTTCTTT

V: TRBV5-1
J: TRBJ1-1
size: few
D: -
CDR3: CASSFTGQKGTEAFF
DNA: TGCGCCAGCAGCTTCACGGGGCAAAAGGGCACTGAAGCTTTCTTT

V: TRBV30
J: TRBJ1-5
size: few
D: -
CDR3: CAWSTQTAINQPQHF
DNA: TGTGCCTGGAGTACCCAGACAGCGATCAATCAGCCCCAGCATTTT

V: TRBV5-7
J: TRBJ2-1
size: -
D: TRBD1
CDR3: CASSLGQGIADEQFF
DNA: TGTGCCAGCAGCTTGGGACAGGGCATCGCGGATGAGCAGTTCTTC

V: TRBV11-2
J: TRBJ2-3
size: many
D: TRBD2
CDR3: CASSFGGSADTQYF
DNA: TGTGCCAGCAGTTTCGGCGGGAGTGCAGATACGCAGTATTTT

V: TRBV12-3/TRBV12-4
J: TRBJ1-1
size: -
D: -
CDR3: CATTRGGAGNMNTEAFF
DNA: TGTGCCACCACCCGGGGAGGCGCGGGCAACATGAACACTGAAGCTTTCTTT

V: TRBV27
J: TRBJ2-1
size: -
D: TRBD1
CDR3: CASSSTGTGSRNEQFF
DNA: TGTGCCAGCAGTTCCACCGGGACAGGGAGTCGTAATGAGCAGTTCTTC

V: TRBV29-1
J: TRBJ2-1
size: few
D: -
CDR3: CSVVISDAEQFF
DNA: TGCAGCGTTGTTATCTCGGATGCCGAGCAGTTCTTC

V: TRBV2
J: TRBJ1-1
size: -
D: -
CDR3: CASRGTTGEAFF
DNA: TGTGCCAGCAGGGGAACTACAGGGGAAGCTTTCTTT

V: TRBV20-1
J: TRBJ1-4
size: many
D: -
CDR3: CSAKEGREYEKLFF
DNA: TGCAGTGCCAAAGAGGGCAGGGAATACGAAAAACTGTTTTTT

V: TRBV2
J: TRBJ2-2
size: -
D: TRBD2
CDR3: CASRLTSANGELFF
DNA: TGTGCCAGCAGACTGACTAGCGCTAACGGGGAGCTGTTTTTT

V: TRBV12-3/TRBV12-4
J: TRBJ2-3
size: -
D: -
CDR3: CASAFRTDTQYF
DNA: TGTGCCAGCGCTTTTCGGACAGATACGCAGTATTTT

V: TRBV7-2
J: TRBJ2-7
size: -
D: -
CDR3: CASSFFFSEQYF
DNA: TGTGCCAGCAGCTTCTTCTTTTCGGAGCAGTACTTC

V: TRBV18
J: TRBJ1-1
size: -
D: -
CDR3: CASSPETVMNTEAFF
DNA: TGTGCCAGCTCACCAGAGACAGTGATGAACACTGAAGCTTTCTTT

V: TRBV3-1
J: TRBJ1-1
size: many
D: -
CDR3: CASSQEKIMGTEAFF
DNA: TGTGCCAGCAGCCAAGAGAAGATTATGGGCACTGAAGCTTTCTTT

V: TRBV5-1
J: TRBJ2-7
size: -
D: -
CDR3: CASSLDLGGQYF
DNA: TGCGCCAGCAGCTTGGACCTCGGGGGGCAGTACTTC

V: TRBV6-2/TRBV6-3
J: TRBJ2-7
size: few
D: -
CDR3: CASSYPGWDEQYF
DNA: TGTGCCAGCAGTTACCCGGGTTGGGACGAGCAGTACTTC

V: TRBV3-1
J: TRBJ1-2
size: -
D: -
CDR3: CASSPRRINYGYTF
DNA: TGTGCCAGCAGTCCGAGGAGAATAAACTATGGCTACACCTTC